This paragraph reports one T cell receptor (beta chain). This clonotype was counted many times. What this receptor recognizes is not known. No base quality information exists; no much larger clone differs at one position. The time point tag for this specimen amounts to: patch test 1, 2 weeks after DPC sensitization. The treatment or condition label on this specimen signifies: therapeutic diphenylcyclopropenone sensitization with weekly scalp DPC. At each patch-test visit, blood was drawn before the patch test was applied. Patients were eligible if aged 18 to 70, diagnosed with alopecia and judged suitable for DPC therapy, and pregnant patients were excluded. Unfractionated whole blood was collected in Tempus Blood RNA tubes, and total RNA was extracted from that blood. CDR1 and CDR2, looked up from the germline V gene, are MDHEN and SYDVKM. The CDR3 contains 18 residues, cysteine and phenylalanine counted. Only the CDR3 DNA is retained, 54 bases long and in frame from the first base. V and J are trimmed by 3 bases and 7 bases, and the gene matches miss 19 bases of the junction.

The sample belongs to a study of human T cells and chemical hapten exposure (dated by TCRdb to the early 2020s). Background for the entire study: For sensitization, 2% DPC in acetone was applied to a roughly 2 cm by roughly 2 cm area of upper inner arm skin. Throughout the study period of around 25 weeks, patients also received therapeutic DPC doses to the scalp every week. Patch testing was performed on the upper back with Finn chambers containing 0.01% DPC, and the patch tests were scored after 6 days according to International Contact Dermatitis Research Group standards. The mostly female patient cohort included alopecia areata with under or over 50% scalp involvement, alopecia totalis and alopecia universalis. Libraries were pooled for sequencing, and per-sample TCR yields varied mainly because of small differences in library volumes within the pool. The study tracked peripheral blood TCR repertoire changes in vivo during primary and secondary sensitization to the hapten diphenylcyclopropenone (DPC) in alopecia patients. Blood samples were taken from patients before sensitization (week 0) and then at 2, 6 and about 24 weeks after DPC sensitization. Some 29 alopecia patients gave blood for TCR sequencing at one to four time points (pre-sensitization, 2, 6 and 24 weeks). Beyond this particular receptor, the publication reports: The number of TCRs above 1 in 1000 frequency did not change with DPC sensitization; there was no evidence of global repertoire structure alterations. Repeated subsampling changed both the strength of the expansion versus patch-test correlation and the threshold at which the correlation became significant. The number of PT1 expanded TCRs positively correlated with patch test score, significant at thresholds 8, 16 and 32 but not 4. Expanded TCRs formed significantly more large CDR3 similarity clusters than pre-sensitization or healthy control sets, consistent with antigen-driven responses. Because every patient had alopecia, a presumed autoimmune disease, the patients' immune response might differ from that of healthy individuals.

The library relied on RACE. The reads were generated on a NextSeq 500. Library preparation attached unique molecular identifiers to individual cDNA molecules for quantitative, reproducible TCR counting. Both TCR alpha and TCR beta chains were sequenced from each blood RNA sample. Under the source paper's analysis protocol: Samples had a median of around 92,000 TCRs, with a range from about 23,224 to 750,000. The Decombinator software suite was used to annotate V, J and CDR3 in the TCR reads. For PS versus PT1 abundance plots, all samples were subsampled to the same number of TCRs (28,000). TCRs were defined as expanded if absent before sensitization and observed at least eight times at the 2-week time point. TCRdb passed the public sequencing reads through fastp at Q25 and MiXCR, retaining productive beta sequences. Rows are combined by CDR3 protein, so each entry shows the most common genes and DNA. V and J calls and clone size were set by TCRdb, not the authors. The sample yields roughly 72,000 distinct CDR3 sequences; around a tenth were counted once. About 1.5% of the sample is held by the ten biggest clonotypes.

The chain employs TRBV28 and TRBJ2-7; 9 central nucleotides agree with TRBD2. Sequenced material: whole blood, taken in connection with sensitization to the hapten diphenylcyclopropenone (DPC). The receptor was derived from a woman aged 45-59 years with alopecia areata. Some clones in this sample may be carry-over from other donors' samples. The CDR3 corresponds to CASSFIGGAREGLYEQYF. The nucleotides are TGTGCCAGCAGTTTTATTGGTGGGGCGCGGGAGGGCCTGTATGAGCAGTACTTC.